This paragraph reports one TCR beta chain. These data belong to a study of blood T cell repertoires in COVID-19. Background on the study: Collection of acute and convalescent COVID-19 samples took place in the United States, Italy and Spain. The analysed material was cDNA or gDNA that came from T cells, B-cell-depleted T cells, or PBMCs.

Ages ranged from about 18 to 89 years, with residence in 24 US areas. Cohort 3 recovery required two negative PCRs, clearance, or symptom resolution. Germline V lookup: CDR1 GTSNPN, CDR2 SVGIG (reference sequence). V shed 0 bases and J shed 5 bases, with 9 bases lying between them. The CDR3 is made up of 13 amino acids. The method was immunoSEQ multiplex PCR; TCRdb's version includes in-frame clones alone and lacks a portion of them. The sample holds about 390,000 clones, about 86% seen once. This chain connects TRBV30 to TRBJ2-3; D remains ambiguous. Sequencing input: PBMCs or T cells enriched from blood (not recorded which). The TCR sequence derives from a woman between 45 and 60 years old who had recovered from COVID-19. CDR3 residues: CAWSVLSVDTQYF. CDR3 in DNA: TGTGCCTGGAGTGTACTATCGGTAGATACGCAGTATTTT.